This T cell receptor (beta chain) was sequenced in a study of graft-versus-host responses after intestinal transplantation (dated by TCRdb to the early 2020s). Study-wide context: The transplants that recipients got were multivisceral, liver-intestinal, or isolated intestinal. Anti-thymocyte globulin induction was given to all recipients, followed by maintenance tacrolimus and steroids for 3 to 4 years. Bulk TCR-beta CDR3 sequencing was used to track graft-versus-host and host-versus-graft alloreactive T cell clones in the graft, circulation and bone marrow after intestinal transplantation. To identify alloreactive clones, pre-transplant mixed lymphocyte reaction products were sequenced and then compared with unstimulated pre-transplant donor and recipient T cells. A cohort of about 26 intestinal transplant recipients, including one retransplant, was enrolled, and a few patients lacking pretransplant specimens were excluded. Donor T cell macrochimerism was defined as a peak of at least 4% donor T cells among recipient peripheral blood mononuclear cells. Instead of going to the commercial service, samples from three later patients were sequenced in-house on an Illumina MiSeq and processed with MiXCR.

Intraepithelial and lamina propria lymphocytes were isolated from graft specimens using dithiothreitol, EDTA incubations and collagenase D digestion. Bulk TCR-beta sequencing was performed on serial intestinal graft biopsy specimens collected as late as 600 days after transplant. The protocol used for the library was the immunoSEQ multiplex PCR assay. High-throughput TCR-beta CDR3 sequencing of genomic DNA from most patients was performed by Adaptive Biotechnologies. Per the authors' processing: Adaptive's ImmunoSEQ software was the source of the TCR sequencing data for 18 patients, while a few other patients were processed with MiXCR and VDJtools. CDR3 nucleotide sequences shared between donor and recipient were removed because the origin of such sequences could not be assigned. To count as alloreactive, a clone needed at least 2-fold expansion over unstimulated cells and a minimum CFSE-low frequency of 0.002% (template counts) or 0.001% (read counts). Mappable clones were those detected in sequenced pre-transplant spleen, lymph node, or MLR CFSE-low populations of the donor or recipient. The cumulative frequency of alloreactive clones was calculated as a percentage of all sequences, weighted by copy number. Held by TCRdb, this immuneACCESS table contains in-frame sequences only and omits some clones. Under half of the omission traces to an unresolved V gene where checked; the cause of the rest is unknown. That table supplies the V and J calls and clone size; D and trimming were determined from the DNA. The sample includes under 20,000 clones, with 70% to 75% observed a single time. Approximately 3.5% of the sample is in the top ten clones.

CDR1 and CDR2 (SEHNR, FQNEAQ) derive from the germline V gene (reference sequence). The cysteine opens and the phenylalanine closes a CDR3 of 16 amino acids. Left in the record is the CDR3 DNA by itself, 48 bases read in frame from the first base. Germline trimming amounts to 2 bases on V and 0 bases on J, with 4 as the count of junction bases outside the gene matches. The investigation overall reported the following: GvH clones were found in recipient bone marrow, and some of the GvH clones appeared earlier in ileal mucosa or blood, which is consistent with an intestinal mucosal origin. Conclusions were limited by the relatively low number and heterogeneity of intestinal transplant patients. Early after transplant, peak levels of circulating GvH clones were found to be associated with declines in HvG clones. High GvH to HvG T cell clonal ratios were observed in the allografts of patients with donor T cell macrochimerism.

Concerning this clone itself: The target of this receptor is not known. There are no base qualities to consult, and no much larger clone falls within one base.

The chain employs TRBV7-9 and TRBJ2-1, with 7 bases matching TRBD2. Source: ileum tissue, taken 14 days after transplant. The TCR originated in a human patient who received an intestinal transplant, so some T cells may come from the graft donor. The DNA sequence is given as TGTGCCAGCAGCTTAAGCGGGACCAGCTCCTACAATGAGCAGTTCTTC. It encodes CASSLSGTSSYNEQFF.